Listed here are 15 T cell receptor beta chains from one sample, sequenced in a study of T cell responses to AZD1222 COVID-19 vaccine. TCRdb's copy holds only in-frame clones and misses some; the assay was immunoSEQ multiplex PCR. The data hold just under 150,000 clones, with 86% observed a single time. The material was peripheral blood, obtained 28 days after the second AZD1222 dose. Source of these receptors: an adult who received the AZD1222 COVID-19 vaccine.

The V and J genes are TRBV19 and TRBJ1-6; weak D call: TRBD1 (5 bases). Trimming took off 4 bases at V and 8 bases at J, with 15 bases between the two ends. Germline V gene sequence: CDR1 LNHDA, CDR2 SQIVND (reference sequence). This CDR3 comprises 15 residues. CDR3 in DNA: TGTGCCAGTAGTACTGAGGGACCCTCTTATTCACCCCTCCACTTT. It specifies CASSTEGPSYSPLHF. Full variable domain (remainder filled in from reference TRBV19 and TRBJ1-6): DGGITQSPKYLFRKEGQNVTLSCEQNLNHDAMYWYRQDPGQGLRLIYYSQIVNDFQKGDIAEGYSVSREKKESFPLTVTSAQKNPTAFYLCASSTEGPSYSPLHFGNGTRLTVT.

J is TRBJ2-1 and V is TRBV10-3; 8 positions agree with TRBD2. In germline, CDR1 is ENHRY, CDR2 SYGVKD. The CDR3 totals 14 residues. With V trimmed by 4 bases and J by 4 bases, 3 bases remained unmatched. The CDR3 DNA follows: TGTGCCATCAGTGGGGAGCGGGAGTACAATGAGCAGTTCTTC. This translates into CAISGEREYNEQFF.

The CDR3 region has the DNA TGTGCCAGCAGATCTCAGGGGCCAACTAATGAAAAACTGTTTTTT. It encodes CASRSQGPTNEKLFF. This chain joins TRBV28 and TRBJ1-4; perhaps TRBD1 as D (6 bases). CDR1 and CDR2 from the germline V gene are MDHEN and SYDVKM. The CDR3 contains 15 residues. V was shortened by 6 bases and J by 0 bases, with 11 bases between the two germline ends.

The chain couples TRBV4-1 to TRBJ1-2; tentatively, D is TRBD1 (6 bases). The CDR3 spans 14 residues. Deletions cut 1 base from V and 7 bases from J, with 13 bases between. Germline assignment: CDR1 MGHRA and CDR2 YSYEKL. CDR3 nucleotide sequence: TGCGCCAGCAGCCAAGCGGGGGGGGCGCCTGGCTACACCTTC. Amino acid sequence: CASSQAGGAPGYTF.

This clone was counted a single time. CDR3 sequence: CASSLGLLNEQFF. CDR3 in DNA: TGTGCCAGCAGCTTAGGGCTCCTCAATGAGCAGTTCTTC. This chain uses TRBV7-9 with TRBJ2-1; D is uncertain. Trimming stripped 1 base from V and 6 bases from J, with 7 bases between. The germline CDR1 and CDR2 sequences are SEHNR and FQNEAQ (reference sequence). This CDR3 region has 13 residues.

Written as DNA, the CDR3 is TGTGCCAGCAGTTTAACTAGCGCGAGCACAGATACGCAGTATTTT. Protein: CASSLTSASTDTQYF. The rearrangement joins TRBV6-2 or TRBV6-3 to TRBJ2-3, with 7 bases that match TRBD2. V was pared by 4 bases and J by 0 bases, with 4 bases of the junction left unmatched. CDR1 and CDR2 (germline): MNHEY, SVGEGT. The CDR3 runs 15 residues.

This sequence joins TRBV4-2 and TRBJ1-1; D gene unclear. The germline gives CDR1 LGHNA, CDR2 YNFKEQ. The CDR3 spans 13 residues. V lost 0 bases and J 11 bases, leaving 13 bases between the germline ends. CDR3 amino acids: CASSQEYGFEAFF. CDR3 coding DNA: TGTGCCAGCAGCCAAGAGTACGGATTCGAGGCTTTCTTT.

The gene calls are TRBV3-1 (or the pseudogene TRBV3-2) and TRBJ1-2; D is unresolved. V dropped 5 bases and J dropped 4 bases, with 11 bases sitting between them. Germline lookup yields CDR1 LGHDT and CDR2 YNNKEL (reference sequence). There are 13 residues in the CDR3. The CDR3 bases are TGTGCCAGCAGCTCAGAGGCAACCTATGGCTACACCTTC. Translating gives CASSSEATYGYTF.

The chain combines TRBV21-1 with TRBJ2-5; TRBD1 reflects the table's D call only, with no check against the DNA. TRBV21-1 is a documented pseudogene. This CDR3 region has 14 residues. The CDR3 loop is CASSGPSNQETQYF. CDR3 in DNA: TGTGCCAGCAGCGGGCCGTCAAACCAAGAGACCCAGTACTTC.

This chain connects TRBV19 to TRBJ1-2; a possible D gene is TRBD1 (5 bases). This CDR3 is 12 amino acids long. Trimming pared 7 bases from V and 4 bases from J, leaving 10 bases between. CDR1 is LNHDA, CDR2 SQIVND, per germline (reference sequence). As DNA, the CDR3 is TGTGCCAGTATGGCCGGGACCTATGGCTACACCTTC. The encoded protein is CASMAGTYGYTF. Full variable domain (remainder filled in from reference TRBV19 and TRBJ1-2): DGGITQSPKYLFRKEGQNVTLSCEQNLNHDAMYWYRQDPGQGLRLIYYSQIVNDFQKGDIAEGYSVSREKKESFPLTVTSAQKNPTAFYLCASMAGTYGYTFGSGTRLTVV.

This clone appeared once. The chain carries TRBV15 and TRBJ2-7; 7 bases map to TRBD1. The CDR3 spans 14 residues. Trimming cost V 4 bases and J 4 bases; bases outside gene matches: 7. In germline, CDR1 is LNHNV, CDR2 YYDKDF (reference sequence). CDR3 in amino acids: CATSISDRFYEQYF. DNA for the CDR3: TGTGCCACCAGCATCTCGGACAGGTTTTACGAGCAGTACTTC.

The CDR3 loop reads CASSQDTVPEQYF. In nucleotides, the CDR3 is TGCGCCAGCAGCCAAGATACCGTTCCCGAGCAGTACTTC. The chain uses TRBV4-1 and TRBJ2-7, with D hard to call. CDR3 size: 13 residues. CDR1 MGHRA and CDR2 YSYEKL come from the germline V gene. Trimming removed 0 bases from V and 6 bases from J, with 9 bases in between.

The chain links TRBV27 to TRBJ1-1; no reliable D call. The germline V gene has CDR1 MNHEY and CDR2 SMNVEV (reference sequence). The CDR3 consists of 13 residues. Trimming shortened V by 3 bases and J by 3 bases, and 8 bases separated the two germline ends. In DNA form, the CDR3 reads TGTGCCAGCAGTTTGAGGGAAGACACTGAAGCTTTCTTT. It yields the protein CASSLREDTEAFF.

The chain has TRBV29-1 and TRBJ1-4; D is unclear. V was pared by 4 bases and J by 0 bases, with 9 bases between. Germline values: CDR1 SQVTM, CDR2 ANQGSEA. This CDR3 has 14 amino acids. The CDR3 sequence is CSVAPGTTNEKLFF. The CDR3 DNA reads TGCAGCGTTGCCCCTGGGACAACTAATGAAAAACTGTTTTTT.

This clone was seen a few times. The rearrangement joins TRBV27 to TRBJ2-7; D not resolved. This CDR3 is 15 amino acids long. V gave up 0 bases and J gave up 3 bases, with 12 bases separating them. Looked up from germline, CDR1 is MNHEY and CDR2 is SMNVEV (reference sequence). The DNA for the CDR3 is TGTGCCAGCAGTTTATCCGCGCGAAGTGGCTACGAGCAGTACTTC. Protein product: CASSLSARSGYEQYF.